What follows describes a single TCR beta chain. In the source study's methods: From reference gene primer amplification, estimates of nucleated cell counts were derived. Sequenced by immunoSEQ multiplex PCR; TCRdb stores in-frame clones only, minus some. V and J calls plus clone size are reproduced from that table; the DNA served to infer D and trimming. In the table there are some 50,000 clones, roughly 87% of which are singletons. From germline, CDR1 is ENHRY and CDR2 SYGVKD. V lost 0 bases and J lost 0; bases outside the gene matches: 5. This CDR3 has 17 amino acids. This record comes from a study of blood T cell repertoires in COVID-19. Across the whole study: Specimens from acute and convalescent COVID-19 originated in the United States, Italy and Spain. T cells, B-cell-depleted T cells, or PBMCs supplied cDNA or gDNA.

The V call is TRBV10-3, the J call TRBJ1-3, with 7 nucleotides matching TRBD1. The source material was peripheral blood. The clonotype was recovered from a man between 60 and 75 years old with acute or convalescent COVID-19. The CDR3 nucleotides read TGTGCCATCAGTGAGTCGGGTCAGGGGGTCTCTGGAAACACCATATATTTT. Its protein product is CAISESGQGVSGNTIYF.